This is a list of T cell receptor beta chains from one sample in a study of PD-L1 blockade in urothelial cancer. Data came from immunoSEQ multiplex PCR; TCRdb stores just in-frame clones and leaves some out. Of 70,000 to 95,000 clones detected, roughly 84% appear once; the ten largest clones hold roughly 2%. The sequencing used PBMCs, collected around atezolizumab (anti-PD-L1) treatment. These receptors originate from a man in his sixties with urothelial cancer. Each CDR3 is given with its conserved first and last residue. The D gene is left open where the match is weak. Expanded clones get a size class; other rows say once, few or many, or leave the size out.

cdr3_nt,cdr3_aa,clone_size,d_call,j_call,v_call
TGTGCCAGCTCAAGGCAGGAGAACACTGAAGCTTTCTTT,CASSRQENTEAFF,-,-,TRBJ1-1,TRBV18
TGCGCCAGCAGCCAAGATGGAGTGGATACGCAGTATTTT,CASSQDGVDTQYF,-,-,TRBJ2-3,TRBV4-3
TGTGCCAGTAGTAAACAGGAGCCCACCGGGGAGCTGTTTTTT,CASSKQEPTGELFF,-,-,TRBJ2-2,TRBV19
TGTGCCAGCAGCACCGGGACAGGTTATGGCTACACCTTC,CASSTGTGYGYTF,-,TRBD1,TRBJ1-2,TRBV7-6
TGTGCCAGCAGCGCGTCCGGGACAGGGACTTTTGGCTACACCTTC,CASSASGTGTFGYTF,-,TRBD1,TRBJ1-2,TRBV9
TGTGCCATCAGTGGTTATGAGGGGGCCGGTGAGCAGTTCTTC,CAISGYEGAGEQFF,-,TRBD1,TRBJ2-1,TRBV10-3
TGTGCCAGCAGCTTAGCTCTCATAGCCGGGGAGCTGTTTTTT,CASSLALIAGELFF,-,-,TRBJ2-2,TRBV7-8
TGTGCCAGCAGCGCCGGTTCCGACGAGCAGTACTTC,CASSAGSDEQYF,-,-,TRBJ2-7,TRBV11-2
TGCGCCAGCAGCGCGGGGACTAGCGGCAAAGAGACCCAGTACTTC,CASSAGTSGKETQYF,-,TRBD2,TRBJ2-5,TRBV5-1
TGCAGCGTCGGTGGCGGGACTAGCGGGGGTGATTCCTACGAGCAGTACTTC,CSVGGGTSGGDSYEQYF,-,TRBD2,TRBJ2-7,TRBV29-1
TGTGCCAGCAGTTTACGGACAGGGCTAACAGATACGCAGTATTTT,CASSLRTGLTDTQYF,-,TRBD1,TRBJ2-3,TRBV28
TGTGCCAGCAGTTACTCAACCAGGGGGCGCGACGAAAAACTGTTTTTT,CASSYSTRGRDEKLFF,-,TRBD1,TRBJ1-4,TRBV6-6
TGCGCCAGCAGCTTGAACACAGGGAATTTTGAAAAACTGTTTTTT,CASSLNTGNFEKLFF,-,-,TRBJ1-4,TRBV5-1
TGCGCCAGCAGCTCTGGAGGTGGCTACACCTTC,CASSSGGGYTF,few,-,TRBJ1-2,TRBV5-1
TGTGCCAGCAGCTGGACAGGGCCTAACTATGGCTACACCTTC,CASSWTGPNYGYTF,-,TRBD1,TRBJ1-2,TRBV6-5
TGTGCCACCAGCAGAGAACACAGGGGGAACGAGCAGTACTTC,CATSREHRGNEQYF,-,TRBD1,TRBJ2-7,TRBV15
TGCGCCAGCAGCTGGCAGGGTGTCGACGAGCAGTACTTC,CASSWQGVDEQYF,-,-,TRBJ2-7,TRBV5-1